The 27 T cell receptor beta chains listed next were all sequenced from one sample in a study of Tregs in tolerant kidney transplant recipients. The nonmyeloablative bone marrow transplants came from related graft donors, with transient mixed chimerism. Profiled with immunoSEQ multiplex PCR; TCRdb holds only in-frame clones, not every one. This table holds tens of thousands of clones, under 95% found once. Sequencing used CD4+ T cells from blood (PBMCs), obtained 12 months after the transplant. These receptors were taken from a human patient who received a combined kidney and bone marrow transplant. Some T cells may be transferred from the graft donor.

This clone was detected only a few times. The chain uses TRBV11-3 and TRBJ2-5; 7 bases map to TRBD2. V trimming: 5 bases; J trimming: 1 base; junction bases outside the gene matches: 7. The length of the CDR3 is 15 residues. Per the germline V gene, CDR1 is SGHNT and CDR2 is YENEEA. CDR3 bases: TGTGCCAGCAGCCCCGGACTAGATGCCCAAGAGACCCAGTACTTC. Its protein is CASSPGLDAQETQYF.

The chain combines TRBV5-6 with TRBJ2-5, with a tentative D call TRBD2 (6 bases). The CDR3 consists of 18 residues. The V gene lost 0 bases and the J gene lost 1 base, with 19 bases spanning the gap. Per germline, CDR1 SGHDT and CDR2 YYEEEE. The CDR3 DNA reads TGTGCCAGCAGCTTGGTACGGGGGTTTATGGCAATCCAAGAGACCCAGTACTTC. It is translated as CASSLVRGFMAIQETQYF.

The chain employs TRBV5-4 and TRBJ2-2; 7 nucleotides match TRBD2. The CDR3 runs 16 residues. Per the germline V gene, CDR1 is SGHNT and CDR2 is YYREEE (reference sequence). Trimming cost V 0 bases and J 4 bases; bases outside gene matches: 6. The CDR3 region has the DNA TGTGCCAGCAGCTTGGGTACTAGCGCGGGCACCGGGGAGCTGTTTTTT. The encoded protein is CASSLGTSAGTGELFF. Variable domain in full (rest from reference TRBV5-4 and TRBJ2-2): ETGVTQSPTHLIKTRGQQVTLRCSSQSGHNTVSWYQQALGQGPQFIFQYYREEENGRGNFPPRFSGLQFPNYSSELNVNALELDDSALYLCASSLGTSAGTGELFFGEGSRLTVL.

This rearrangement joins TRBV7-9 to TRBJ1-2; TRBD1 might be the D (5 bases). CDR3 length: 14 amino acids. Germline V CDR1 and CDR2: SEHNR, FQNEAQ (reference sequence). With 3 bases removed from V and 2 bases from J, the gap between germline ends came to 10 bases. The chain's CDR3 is CASSLGQHNYGYTF. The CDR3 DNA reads TGTGCCAGCAGCTTGGGGCAGCACAACTATGGCTACACCTTC.

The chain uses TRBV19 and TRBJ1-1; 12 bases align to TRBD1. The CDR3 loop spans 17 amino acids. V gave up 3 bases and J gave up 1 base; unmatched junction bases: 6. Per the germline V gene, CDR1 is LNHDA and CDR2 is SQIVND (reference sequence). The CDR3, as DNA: TGTGCCAGTAGTATGGGCGGGACAGGGGGCCCGAACACTGAAGCTTTCTTT. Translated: CASSMGGTGGPNTEAFF.

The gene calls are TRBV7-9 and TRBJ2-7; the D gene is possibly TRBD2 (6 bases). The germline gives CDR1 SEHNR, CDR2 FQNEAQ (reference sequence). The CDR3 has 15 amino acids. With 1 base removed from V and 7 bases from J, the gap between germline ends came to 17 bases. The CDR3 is CASSLGTGGRVEQYF. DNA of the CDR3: TGTGCCAGCAGCTTAGGGACCGGGGGTCGGGTGGAGCAGTACTTC.

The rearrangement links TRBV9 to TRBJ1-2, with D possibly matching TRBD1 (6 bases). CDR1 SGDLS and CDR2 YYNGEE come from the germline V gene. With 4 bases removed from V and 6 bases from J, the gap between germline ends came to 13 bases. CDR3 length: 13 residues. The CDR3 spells CASSLRGGDGYTF. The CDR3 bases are TGTGCCAGCAGCCTTAGGGGGGGGGATGGCTACACCTTC.

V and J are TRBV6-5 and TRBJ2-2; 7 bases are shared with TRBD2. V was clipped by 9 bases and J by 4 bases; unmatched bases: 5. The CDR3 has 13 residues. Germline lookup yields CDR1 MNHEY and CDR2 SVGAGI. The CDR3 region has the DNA TGTGCCAGTAAAGCGGGACGCACCGGGGAGCTGTTTTTT. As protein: CASKAGRTGELFF.

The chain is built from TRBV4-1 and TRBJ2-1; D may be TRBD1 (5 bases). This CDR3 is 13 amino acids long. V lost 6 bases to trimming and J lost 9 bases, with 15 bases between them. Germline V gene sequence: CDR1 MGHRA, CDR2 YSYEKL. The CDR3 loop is CASRGGGRAEQFF. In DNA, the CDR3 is TGCGCCAGCAGAGGCGGCGGCAGGGCTGAGCAGTTCTTC.

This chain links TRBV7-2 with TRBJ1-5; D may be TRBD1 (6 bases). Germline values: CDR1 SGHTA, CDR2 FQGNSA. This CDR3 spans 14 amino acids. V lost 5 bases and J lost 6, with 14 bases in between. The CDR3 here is CASSPGDRSQPQHF. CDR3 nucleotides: TGTGCCAGCAGCCCAGGGGACCGGAGTCAGCCCCAGCATTTT. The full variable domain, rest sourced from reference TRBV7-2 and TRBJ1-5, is GAGVSQSPSNKVTEKGKDVELRCDPISGHTALYWYRQSLGQGLEFLIYFQGNSAPDKSGLPSDRFSAERTGGSVSTLTIQRTQQEDSAVYLCASSPGDRSQPQHFGDGTRLSIL.

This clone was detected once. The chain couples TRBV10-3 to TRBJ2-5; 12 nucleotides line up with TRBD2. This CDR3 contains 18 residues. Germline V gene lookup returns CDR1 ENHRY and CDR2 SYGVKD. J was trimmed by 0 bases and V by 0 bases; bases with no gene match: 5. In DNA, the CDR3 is TGTGCCATCAGTGAGTCGAGACTAGCGGGGGCCAACCAAGAGACCCAGTACTTC. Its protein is CAISESRLAGANQETQYF.

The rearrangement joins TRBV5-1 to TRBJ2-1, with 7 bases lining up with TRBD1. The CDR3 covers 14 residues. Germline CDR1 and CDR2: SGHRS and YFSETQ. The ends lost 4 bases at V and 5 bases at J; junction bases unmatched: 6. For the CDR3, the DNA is TGCGCCAGCAGCGCGTGGACAGGAAACAATGAGCAGTTCTTC. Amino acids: CASSAWTGNNEQFF. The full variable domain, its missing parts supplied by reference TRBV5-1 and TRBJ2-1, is KAGVTQTPRYLIKTRGQQVTLSCSPISGHRSVSWYQQTPGQGLQFLFEYFSETQRNKGNFPGRFSGRQFSNSRSEMNVSTLELGDSALYLCASSAWTGNNEQFFGPGTRLTVL.

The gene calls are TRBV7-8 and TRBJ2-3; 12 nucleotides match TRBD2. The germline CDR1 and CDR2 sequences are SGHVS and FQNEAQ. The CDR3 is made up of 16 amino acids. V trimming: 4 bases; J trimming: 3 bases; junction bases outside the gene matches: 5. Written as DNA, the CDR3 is TGTGCCAGCAGCTCACTAGCGGGGGGAAGGACAGATACGCAGTATTTT. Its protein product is CASSSLAGGRTDTQYF.

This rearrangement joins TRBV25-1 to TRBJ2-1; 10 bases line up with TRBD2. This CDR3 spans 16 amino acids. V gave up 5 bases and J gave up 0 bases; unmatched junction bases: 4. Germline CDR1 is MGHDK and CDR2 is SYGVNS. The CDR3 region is CASSSRLAGSYNEQFF. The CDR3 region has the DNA TGTGCCAGCAGTTCCAGACTAGCGGGCTCCTACAATGAGCAGTTCTTC.

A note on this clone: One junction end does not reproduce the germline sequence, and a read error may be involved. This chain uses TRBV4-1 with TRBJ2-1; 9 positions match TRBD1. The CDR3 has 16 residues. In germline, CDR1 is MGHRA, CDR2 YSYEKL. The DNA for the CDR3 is TGCGCCAGCAGCCAAGACTACAGGGGGCTTTACAGTGAGCAGTTCTTC. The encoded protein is CASSQDYRGLYSEQFF.

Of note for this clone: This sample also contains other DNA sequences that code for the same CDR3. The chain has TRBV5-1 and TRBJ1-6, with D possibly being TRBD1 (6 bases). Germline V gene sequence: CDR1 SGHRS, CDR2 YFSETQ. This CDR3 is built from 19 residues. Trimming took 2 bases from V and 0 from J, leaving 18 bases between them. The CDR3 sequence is CASSFGSGDLNSYNSPLHF. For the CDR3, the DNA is TGCGCCAGCAGCTTTGGATCAGGGGACCTGAACTCCTATAATTCACCCCTCCACTTT.

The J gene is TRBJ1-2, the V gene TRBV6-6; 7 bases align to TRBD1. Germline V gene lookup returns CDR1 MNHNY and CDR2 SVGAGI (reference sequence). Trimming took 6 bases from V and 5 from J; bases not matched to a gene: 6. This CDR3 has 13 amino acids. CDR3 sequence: CASRTGHQYGYTF. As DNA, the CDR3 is TGTGCCAGCAGGACAGGGCACCAATATGGCTACACCTTC.

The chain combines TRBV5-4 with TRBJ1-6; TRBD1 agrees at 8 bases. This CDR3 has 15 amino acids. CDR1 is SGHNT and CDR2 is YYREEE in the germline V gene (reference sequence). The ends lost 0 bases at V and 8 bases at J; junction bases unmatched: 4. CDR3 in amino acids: CASSLDHRGDSPLHF. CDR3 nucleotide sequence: TGTGCCAGCAGCTTGGACCACAGGGGGGATTCACCCCTCCACTTT.

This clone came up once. The CDR3 reads CASSLKGVGNTIYF. The CDR3 DNA follows: TGTGCCAGCAGCTTGAAAGGGGTTGGAAACACCATATATTTT. The chain combines TRBV5-4 with TRBJ1-3, with D possibly TRBD1 on 5 matching bases. The CDR3 runs to 14 residues. Trimming pared 1 base from V and 3 bases from J, leaving 8 bases between. Per germline, CDR1 SGHNT and CDR2 YYREEE (reference sequence).

The CDR3: CASSLEVGLADTQYF. CDR3 sequence (DNA): TGTGCCAGCAGCTTAGAGGTCGGGTTAGCAGATACGCAGTATTTT. The rearrangement joins TRBV11-3 to TRBJ2-3; D gene unclear. The CDR3 sequence is 15 residues long. The germline gives CDR1 SGHNT, CDR2 YENEEA. The germline V and J ends were trimmed by 0 bases and 4 bases, with 11 bases remaining between them.

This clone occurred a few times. CDR3 region: CASSPVSGNTIYF. CDR3 DNA sequence: TGTGCCAGCAGTCCTGTGTCTGGAAACACCATATATTTT. The chain uses TRBV6-6 and TRBJ1-3; D remains unclear. Trimming took 5 bases from V and 1 from J, leaving 6 bases between them. The germline V gene has CDR1 MNHNY and CDR2 SVGAGI (reference sequence). The CDR3 is 13 residues long.

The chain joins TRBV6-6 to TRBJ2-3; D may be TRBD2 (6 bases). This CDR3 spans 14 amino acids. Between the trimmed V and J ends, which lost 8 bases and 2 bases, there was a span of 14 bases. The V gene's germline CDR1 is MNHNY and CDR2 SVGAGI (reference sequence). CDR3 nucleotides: TGTGCCAGCTCGGACTACCACCTCACAGATACGCAGTATTTT. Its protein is CASSDYHLTDTQYF.

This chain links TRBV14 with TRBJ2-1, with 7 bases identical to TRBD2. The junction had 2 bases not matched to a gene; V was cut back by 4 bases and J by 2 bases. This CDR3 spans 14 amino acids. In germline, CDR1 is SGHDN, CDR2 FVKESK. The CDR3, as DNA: TGTGCCAGCAGCCGGCGGGGGACCTACAATGAGCAGTTCTTC. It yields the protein CASSRRGTYNEQFF.

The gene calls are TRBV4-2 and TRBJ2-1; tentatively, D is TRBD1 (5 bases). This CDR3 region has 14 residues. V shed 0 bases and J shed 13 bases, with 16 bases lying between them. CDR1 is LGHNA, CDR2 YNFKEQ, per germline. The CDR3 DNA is TGTGCCAGCAGCCAAGAAGGGTTCCAGGGCCACCAGTTCTTC. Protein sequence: CASSQEGFQGHQFF.

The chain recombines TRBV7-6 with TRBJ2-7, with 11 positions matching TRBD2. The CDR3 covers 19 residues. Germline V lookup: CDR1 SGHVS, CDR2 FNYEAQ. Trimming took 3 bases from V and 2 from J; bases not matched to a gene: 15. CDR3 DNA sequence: TGTGCCAGCAGCTTGACGACTAGCGGGAACGCTTTAGATGCCTACGAGCAGTACTTC. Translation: CASSLTTSGNALDAYEQYF.

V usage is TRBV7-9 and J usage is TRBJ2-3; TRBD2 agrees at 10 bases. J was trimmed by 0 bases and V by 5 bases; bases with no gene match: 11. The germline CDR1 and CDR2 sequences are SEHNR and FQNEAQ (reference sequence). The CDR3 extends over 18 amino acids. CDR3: CASSPRSGRAFSTDTQYF. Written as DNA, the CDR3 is TGTGCCAGCAGCCCCAGGAGCGGGAGGGCCTTTAGCACAGATACGCAGTATTTT.

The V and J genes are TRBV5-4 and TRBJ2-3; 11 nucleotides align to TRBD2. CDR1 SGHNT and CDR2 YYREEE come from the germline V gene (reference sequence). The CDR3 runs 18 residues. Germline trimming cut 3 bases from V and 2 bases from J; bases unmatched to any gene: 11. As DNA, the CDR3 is TGTGCCAGCAGCTCGAATTCCGGGACTAGCGGCTCCACAGATACGCAGTATTTT. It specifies CASSSNSGTSGSTDTQYF.